The clone carrying this T cell receptor (beta chain) appeared many times. Genomic DNA provided the template from which TCR beta VDJ and CDR3 profiles were obtained. TCRdb processed the reads anew with MiXCR; each CDR3 protein has one entry. This table holds about 200,000 distinct CDR3 sequences, 40% to 60% found once. Selection for sequencing was limited to patients who had shown CD8+CD57+ cell expansion by flow cytometry. The data belong to a study of CD8+CD57+ T cells in acquired aplastic anemia. V dropped 5 bases and J dropped 3; count of bases not matched to a gene: 6. Germline V gene sequence: CDR1 SGHVS, CDR2 FQNEAQ. The CDR3 is 17 amino acids.

The sequence derives from a human donor with aplastic anemia. The rearrangement joins TRBV7-8 to TRBJ2-3, with 15 bases identical to TRBD2. Material: sorted CD4+, CD8+, or CD8+CD57+ T cells (not recorded which) from PBMCs. The CDR3 DNA is TGTGCCAGCAGCCCCTGGACTAGCGGGGGGGCTACAGATACGCAGTATTTT. Amino acids: CASSPWTSGGATDTQYF.